This paragraph reports one T cell receptor (beta chain). The antigen it binds to is not known. No base-level quality is on record; no much larger clone is a single base apart. The library was prepared using the immunoSEQ multiplex PCR assay. The multiplex PCR relied on a mix of 60 forward primers for TCR Vbeta segments and 13 reverse primers for TCR Jbeta segments. The CDR3 region of rearranged TCR beta genes was amplified from genomic DNA with a multiplex PCR assay. Amplified TCR beta libraries were sequenced as 87-base-pair reads on the Illumina HiSeq System. For the original study's pipeline: In a later analysis, 80 million or so unique TCR beta chains were counted across the 666 repertoires, and roughly 9.9 million of these chains were shared by at least two donors. To remove PCR and sequencing errors, raw reads were error-corrected and collapsed into unique sequences using a nearest-neighbor algorithm that merged closely related sequences. CDR3 sequences were aligned to IMGT reference sequences to assign V, D and J gene segments. For a sequence to be retained, at least a six-nucleotide match to both a V gene segment and a J gene segment was required. Rearrangements were classified as productive when the CDR3 lacked stop codons and remained in frame with V and J, and all other rearrangements were classified as non-productive. CDR3 was defined according to IMGT convention as the region running from the second conserved V-encoded cysteine to the conserved J-encoded phenylalanine. The earlier analysis of around 640 of the donors excluded sequences that lacked an unambiguous match to a single V gene segment. In an earlier analysis of a few hundred of the donors, a V segment was called functional when productive rearrangements were above 56.7%, and segregating when the standard deviation between donors exceeded 5%. A statistical classification framework was built to diagnose cytomegalovirus status from the catalog of TCR beta chain sequences. V and J gene assignment, in a later analysis, came from comparing TCR nucleotide sequences with IMGT/GENE-DB human TR gene sequences. In a later analysis, CDR3 sequences and most-parsimonious VDJ recombination scenarios were assigned using the TCRdist pipeline. A later analysis defined each TCR beta chain by its CDR3 amino acid sequence plus V-gene family, and excluded reads lacking a unique V-gene family. As a way to deal with suspected cross-contamination and a sequencing artifact, a later analysis dropped 450 to 700 nucleotide sequences that were highly shared and had low generation probability. In a later analysis, a clonal expansion index was calculated for each public chain from normalized within-repertoire ranks of inferred template counts. Generation probabilities in a later analysis came from a VDJ recombination model fitted to out-of-frame rearrangements, and those results were checked against IGoR. Hypergeometric tests were used in a later analysis to score TCR-TCR, TCR-HLA and TCR-CMV co-occurrence, with a repertoire-size bias correction applied to the TCR pairs. False discovery rates were estimated in a later analysis by permuting HLA or CMV assignments 20 times. In a later analysis, co-occurring TCRs were grouped using DBSCAN, and TCRdist sequence similarity was added for clustering within HLA-allele-positive subsets. Repertoires with fewer than 30,000 or more than 120,000 public chains, plus five repertoires with anomalous nucleotide sharing, were excluded from co-occurrence clustering. Entries here come from immuneACCESS through TCRdb and include only in-frame sequences with V and J called. Some clones fail to appear in such tables; in the studies checked, an unresolved V gene covers under half of the shortfall, and the cause of the remainder is unknown. That table gives V, J and clone size, and the DNA gave D and trimming. A total of approximately 150,000 clones appear in this sample, roughly three quarters of them only once. Over 1.2% of the sample comes from the top ten.

CDR1 and CDR2 (SQVTM, ANQGSEA) derive from the germline V gene. Relative to germline, V is missing 6 bases and J is missing 7 bases, with 6 bases of the junction outside any gene match. Measured from the cysteine to the phenylalanine, the CDR3 is 13 residues long. CDR3 DNA only is kept here, 39 bases in frame from base 1. The cohort consisted of fewer than 700 healthy bone marrow donors. All cohort members were sampled while nominally healthy, although unrecorded immune exposures were likely present. The donor was CMV seronegative and belonged to the group of approximately 320 seronegative cohort members. A peripheral blood sample was collected from each donor, and TCR beta sequencing was performed on peripheral blood mononuclear cells. The Qiagen DNeasy Blood Extraction Kit was used to extract genomic DNA from the blood cell samples. This entry belongs to a study of cytomegalovirus exposure and HLA in healthy donors (dated by TCRdb to about 2017). Turning to the overall study: An earlier analysis of several hundred of the donors reported about 290 Gb of sequence data and 100 million to 130 million unique TCR beta sequences from 150 million to 200 million T cells. An early release covering 550 to 700 HLA-typed donors comprised approximately 290 gigabases of sequencing data and roughly 86 million unique TCR sequences. The genetic ancestry cluster associated with self-reported Caucasian donors included 80% to 90% of the approximately 430 genotyped donors. The aim of the study was to test whether cataloging public T cell receptors could identify signatures of past pathogen exposure. The T cell repertoires of 666 subjects were profiled by immunosequencing and related to cytomegalovirus serostatus. A separate validation cohort of 100 to 150 different subjects was used in addition to the 666-subject first cohort. The study combined high-throughput TCR immunosequencing, statistical association of individual TCRs with disease status, and machine learning to predict cytomegalovirus infection status. A later analysis re-analyzed previously published TCR beta repertoires from approximately 670 donors and added high-resolution HLA genotyping to study TCR occurrence patterns. Rather than drawing on any new phenotypic data, the later analysis identified candidate immune exposures from TCR beta sequences and the way those sequences occurred across donors. To decide whether each TCR beta V gene segment behaved as functional or pseudogenic, an earlier analysis of fewer than 750 of the donors relied on high-throughput TCR beta sequencing. Donor age, sex, ethnicity and CMV serostatus were compiled alongside the repertoire data. A later genetic analysis took genome-wide SNP genotypes for about 65% of the roughly 670 donors and used that subset as a discovery cohort. Every discovery cohort repertoire had been produced on one sequencing platform. Both class I and class II loci were covered by HLA typing, at four-digit resolution. Typing coverage differed by locus: A, B, C, DRB1 and DQB1 were typed in about 620-640 donors, DQA1 in about 560, DPA1 in around 600, and DPB1 in 472. About 5 DR-DQ haplotypes were handled as single units for association and clustering, since linkage in the cohort was strong. Across under 500 genotyped donors of the cohort, an average of about 240,000 unique TCR beta nucleotide sequences per donor were sequenced, and around 20% of those sequences were non-productive. The paper as a whole reports these results and caveats: A later analysis associated around 16,000 TCR beta sequences with specific HLA alleles at a false discovery rate of 0.05. In an earlier analysis of 500 to 650 of the donors, most TCR beta V segments appeared in productive rearrangements about 90% or about 30% of the time, broadly matching IMGT annotations. According to a later analysis, TCR association rates differed among HLA loci, with DRB1 alleles showing the most associated TCRs and HLA-C alleles showing the fewest. Most CMV-associated TCR beta chains appeared to be HLA-restricted in a later analysis, and the HLA associations seemed to be driven largely by CMV exposure. V-gene and J-gene trimming of TCR beta chains was associated with a missense DCLRE1C variant in a later genetic analysis, and the association was replicated in an independent cohort. Presence/absence analyses assumed roughly uniform sequencing depth across donors, an assumption that may not hold. A later analysis found that HLA-associated TCR beta chains were more clonally expanded and had lower generation probabilities than equally common non-associated chains. Cytomegalovirus status was reported to be diagnosed by the classifier with high specificity and sensitivity in both the original and validation cohorts. A cluster of highly shared sequence variants was judged likely to be a technical artifact of the sequencing pipeline. Because HLA typing was unavailable for some donors at each locus, only the typed subset was used in association tests. Only TCR beta chains were sequenced in this cohort, and the absence of alpha or paired-chain data limited detectable features. According to a later genetic analysis, donors in an Asian-associated ancestry cluster had fewer N-insertions in productive TCRs than the roughly 700-donor mean. For the cohort, immune exposure information was limited to CMV serostatus. Three of the identified cytomegalovirus-associated TCR beta chains were confirmed in vitro to be specific for cytomegalovirus antigens. Linkage disequilibrium might explain the correlated functional status among segregating V segments, but an unknown experimental factor could not be ruled out. Because the 87-base-pair reads could not distinguish some IMGT-functional V segments, including TRBV6-2 and TRBV6-3, those segments were excluded. The study gave a list of under 200 TCR beta chains associated with cytomegalovirus. Some 15 rarely observed V segments, including chromosome 9 orphons, were excluded from the earlier analysis of a few hundred of the donors because counts were too low. A further reported finding was that TCR beta sequences accurately predicted the HLA-A and HLA-B alleles for most subjects in the first cohort. The authors suggested that the approach could potentially be extended to other disease states and immunological phenotypes. According to a later analysis, parvovirus B19, influenza, CMV and Epstein-Barr virus appeared linked to several top co-occurrence clusters. When HLA alleles, especially DR and DQ, strongly co-occurred, attributing TCR associations to individual alleles was difficult. Most TCR sequences were observed very rarely across donors, whereas some public TCRs were present in many individuals.

The sample consisted of PBMCs. This sequence was found in a man aged 60 to 75 in good health and CMV-seronegative. The chain was built from TRBV29-1 and TRBJ2-3; TRBD1 fits 11 bases in the junction. The DNA sequence is given as TGCAGCGTCCGGGACAGGGGGTCTCATACGCAGTATTTT. It encodes CSVRDRGSHTQYF.